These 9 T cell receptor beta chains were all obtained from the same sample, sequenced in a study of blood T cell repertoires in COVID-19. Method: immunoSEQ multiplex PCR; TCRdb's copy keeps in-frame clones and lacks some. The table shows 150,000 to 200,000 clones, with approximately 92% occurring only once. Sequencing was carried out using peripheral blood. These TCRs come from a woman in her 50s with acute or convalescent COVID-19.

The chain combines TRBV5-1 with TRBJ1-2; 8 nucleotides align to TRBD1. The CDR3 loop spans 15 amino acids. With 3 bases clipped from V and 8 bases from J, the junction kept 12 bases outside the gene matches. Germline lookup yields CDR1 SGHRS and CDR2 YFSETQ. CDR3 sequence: CASSSPGQGAKGYTF. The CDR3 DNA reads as TGCGCCAGCAGCTCCCCCGGGCAGGGGGCTAAAGGCTACACCTTC.

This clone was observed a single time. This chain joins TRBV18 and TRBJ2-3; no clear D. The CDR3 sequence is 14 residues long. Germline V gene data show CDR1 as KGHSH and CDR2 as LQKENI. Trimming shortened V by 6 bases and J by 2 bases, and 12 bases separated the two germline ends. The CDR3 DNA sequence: TGTGCCAGCTCCCTGACTTCAACCACAGATACGCAGTATTTT. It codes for CASSLTSTTDTQYF.

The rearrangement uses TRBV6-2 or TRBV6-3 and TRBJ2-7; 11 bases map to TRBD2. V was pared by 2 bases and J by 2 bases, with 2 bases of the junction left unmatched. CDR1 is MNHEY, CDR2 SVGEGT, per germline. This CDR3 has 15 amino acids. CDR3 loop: CASSYELAGAYEQYF. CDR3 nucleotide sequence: TGTGCCAGCAGTTACGAACTAGCGGGGGCCTACGAGCAGTACTTC.

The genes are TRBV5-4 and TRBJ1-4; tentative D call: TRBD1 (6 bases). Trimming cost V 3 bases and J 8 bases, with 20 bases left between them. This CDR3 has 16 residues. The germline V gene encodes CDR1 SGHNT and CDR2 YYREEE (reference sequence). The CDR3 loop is CASSSPEGGVGEKLFF. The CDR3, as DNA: TGTGCCAGCAGCTCCCCGGAGGGGGGGGTTGGAGAAAAACTGTTTTTT.

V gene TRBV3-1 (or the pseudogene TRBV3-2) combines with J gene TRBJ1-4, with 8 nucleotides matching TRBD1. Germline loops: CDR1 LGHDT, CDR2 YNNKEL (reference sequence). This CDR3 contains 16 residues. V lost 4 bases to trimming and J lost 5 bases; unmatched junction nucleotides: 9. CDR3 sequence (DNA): TGTGCCAGCAGCCGAGAACAGGGGGTTTTGAATGAAAAACTGTTTTTT. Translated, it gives CASSREQGVLNEKLFF.

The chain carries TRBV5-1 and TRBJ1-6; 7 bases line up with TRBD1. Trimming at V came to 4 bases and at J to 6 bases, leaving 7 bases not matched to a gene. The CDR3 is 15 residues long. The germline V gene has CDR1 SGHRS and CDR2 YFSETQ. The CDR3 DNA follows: TGCGCCAGCAGCCGCGACAGGGTCGGTAATTCACCCCTCCACTTT. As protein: CASSRDRVGNSPLHF. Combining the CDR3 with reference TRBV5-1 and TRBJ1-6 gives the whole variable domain KAGVTQTPRYLIKTRGQQVTLSCSPISGHRSVSWYQQTPGQGLQFLFEYFSETQRNKGNFPGRFSGRQFSNSRSEMNVSTLELGDSALYLCASSRDRVGNSPLHFGNGTRLTVT.

The CDR3 DNA reads as TGTGCCAGCAGGGGGGCGCCAACCCCGAGCTCCTATAATTCACCCCTCCACTTT. Residues: CASRGAPTPSSYNSPLHF. The chain recombines TRBV2 with TRBJ1-6, with D possibly matching TRBD1 (6 bases). CDR1 is SNHLY, CDR2 FYNNEI, per germline. The CDR3 loop spans 18 amino acids. Trimming shortened V by 6 bases and J by 0 bases, and 18 bases separated the two germline ends.

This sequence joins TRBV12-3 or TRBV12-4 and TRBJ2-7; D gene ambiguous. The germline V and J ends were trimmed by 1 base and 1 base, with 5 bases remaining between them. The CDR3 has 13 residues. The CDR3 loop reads CASSLDSSYEQYF. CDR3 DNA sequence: TGTGCCAGCAGTTTAGACAGTTCCTACGAGCAGTACTTC.

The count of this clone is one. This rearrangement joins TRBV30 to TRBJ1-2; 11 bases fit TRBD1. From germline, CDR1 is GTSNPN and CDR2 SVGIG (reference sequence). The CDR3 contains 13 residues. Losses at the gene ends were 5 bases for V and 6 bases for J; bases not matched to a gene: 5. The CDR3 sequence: CAWGGQGVHGYTF. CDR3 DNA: TGTGCCTGGGGGGGACAGGGGGTACATGGCTACACCTTC.